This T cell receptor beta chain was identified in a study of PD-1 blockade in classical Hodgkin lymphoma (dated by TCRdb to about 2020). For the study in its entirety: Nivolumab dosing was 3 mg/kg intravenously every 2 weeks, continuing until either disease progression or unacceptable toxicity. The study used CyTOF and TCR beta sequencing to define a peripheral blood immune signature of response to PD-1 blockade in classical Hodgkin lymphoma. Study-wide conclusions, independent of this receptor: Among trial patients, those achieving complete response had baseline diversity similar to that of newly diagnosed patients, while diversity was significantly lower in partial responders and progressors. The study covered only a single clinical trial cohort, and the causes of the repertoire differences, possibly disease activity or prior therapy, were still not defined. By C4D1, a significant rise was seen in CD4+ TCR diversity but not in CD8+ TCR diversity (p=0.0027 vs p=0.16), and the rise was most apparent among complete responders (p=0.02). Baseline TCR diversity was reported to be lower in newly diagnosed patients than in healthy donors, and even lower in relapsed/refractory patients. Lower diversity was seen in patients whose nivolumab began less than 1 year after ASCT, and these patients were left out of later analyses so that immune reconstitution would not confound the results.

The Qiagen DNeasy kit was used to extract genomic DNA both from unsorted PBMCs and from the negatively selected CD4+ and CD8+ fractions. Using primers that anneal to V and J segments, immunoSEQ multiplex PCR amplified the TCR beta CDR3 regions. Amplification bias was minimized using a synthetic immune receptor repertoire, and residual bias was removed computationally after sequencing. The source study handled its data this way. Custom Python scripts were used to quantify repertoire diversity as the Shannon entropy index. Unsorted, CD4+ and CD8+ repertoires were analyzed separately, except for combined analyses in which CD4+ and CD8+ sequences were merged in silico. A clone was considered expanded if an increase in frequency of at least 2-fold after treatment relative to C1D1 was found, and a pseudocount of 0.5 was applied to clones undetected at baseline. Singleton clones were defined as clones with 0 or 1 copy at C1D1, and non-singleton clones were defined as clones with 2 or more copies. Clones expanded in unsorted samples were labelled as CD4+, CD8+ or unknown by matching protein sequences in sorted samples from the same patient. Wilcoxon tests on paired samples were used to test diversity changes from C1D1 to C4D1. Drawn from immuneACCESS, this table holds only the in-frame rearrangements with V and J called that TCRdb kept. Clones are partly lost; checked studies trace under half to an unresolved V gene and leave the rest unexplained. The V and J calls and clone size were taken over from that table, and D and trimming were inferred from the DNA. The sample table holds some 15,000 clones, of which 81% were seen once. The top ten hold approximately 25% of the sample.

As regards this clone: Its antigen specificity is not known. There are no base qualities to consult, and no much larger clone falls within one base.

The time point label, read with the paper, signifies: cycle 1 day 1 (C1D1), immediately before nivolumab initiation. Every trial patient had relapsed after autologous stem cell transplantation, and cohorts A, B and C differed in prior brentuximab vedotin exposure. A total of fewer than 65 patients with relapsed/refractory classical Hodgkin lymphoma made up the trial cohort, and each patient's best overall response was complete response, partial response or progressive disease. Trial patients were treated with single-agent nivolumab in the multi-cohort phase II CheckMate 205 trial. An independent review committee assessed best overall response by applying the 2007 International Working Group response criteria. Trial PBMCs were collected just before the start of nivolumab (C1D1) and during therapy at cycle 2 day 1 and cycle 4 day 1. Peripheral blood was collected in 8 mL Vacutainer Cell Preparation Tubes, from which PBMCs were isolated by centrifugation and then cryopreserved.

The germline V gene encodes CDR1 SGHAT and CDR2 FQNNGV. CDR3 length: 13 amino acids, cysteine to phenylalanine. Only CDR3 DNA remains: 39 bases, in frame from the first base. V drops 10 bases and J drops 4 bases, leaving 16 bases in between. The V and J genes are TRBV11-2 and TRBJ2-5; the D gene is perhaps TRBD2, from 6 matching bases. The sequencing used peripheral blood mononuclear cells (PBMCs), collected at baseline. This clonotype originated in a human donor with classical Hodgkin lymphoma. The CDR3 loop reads CATRRGSPETQYF. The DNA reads TGTGCCACCCGCCGGGGGAGCCCAGAGACCCAGTACTTC.